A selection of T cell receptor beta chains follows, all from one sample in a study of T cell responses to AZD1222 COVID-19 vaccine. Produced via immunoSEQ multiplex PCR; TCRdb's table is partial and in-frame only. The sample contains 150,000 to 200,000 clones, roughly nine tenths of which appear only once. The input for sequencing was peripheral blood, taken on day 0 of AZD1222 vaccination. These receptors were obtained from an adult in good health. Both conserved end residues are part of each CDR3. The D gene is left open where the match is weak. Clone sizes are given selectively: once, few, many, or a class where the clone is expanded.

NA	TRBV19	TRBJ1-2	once	TGTGCCAGTAGTATGCCACTCACTAACTATGGCTACACCTTC	CASSMPLTNYGYTF
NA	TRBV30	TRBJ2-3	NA	TGTGCCTGGAGTTCTCCATACGAGGGGGGCGGGGGCACAGATACGCAGTATTTT	CAWSSPYEGGGGTDTQYF
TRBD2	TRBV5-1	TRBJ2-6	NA	TGCGCCAGCAGCCCGCCGACTAGCGGGGGCTCAGACGTCCTGACTTTC	CASSPPTSGGSDVLTF
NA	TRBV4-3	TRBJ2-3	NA	TGCGCCAGCAGCCAACGGGGAAGCACAGATACGCAGTATTTT	CASSQRGSTDTQYF
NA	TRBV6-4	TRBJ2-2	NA	TGTGCCAGCAGTGAGTCGGCGAGGGGCACCGGGGAGCTGTTTTTT	CASSESARGTGELFF
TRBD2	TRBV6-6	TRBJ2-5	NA	TGTGCCAGCACCCCGGTAGCGGGGCAAGAGACCCAGTACTTC	CASTPVAGQETQYF
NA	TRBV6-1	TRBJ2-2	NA	TGTGCCAGCAGTGAAGGGACACACACCGGGGAGCTGTTTTTT	CASSEGTHTGELFF
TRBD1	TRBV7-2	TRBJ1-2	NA	TGTGCCAGCAGCTTAGACACCGGACAGGGGGCCTATGGCTACACCTTC	CASSLDTGQGAYGYTF
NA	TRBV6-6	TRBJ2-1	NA	TGTGCCAGCAGTCCCCCTATTGTTGAGCAGTTCTTC	CASSPPIVEQFF
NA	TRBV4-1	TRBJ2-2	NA	TGCGCCAGCAGCCAATTAGAAGTCGGGGAGCTGTTTTTT	CASSQLEVGELFF
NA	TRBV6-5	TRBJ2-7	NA	TGTGCCAGCAGTTACCCCGATGCGGGGGCGTCCTACGAGCAGTACTTC	CASSYPDAGASYEQYF
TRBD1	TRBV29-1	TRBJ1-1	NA	TGCAGCGTCACAGCCGGGACAGGGGGCATTGGCACTTTCTTT	CSVTAGTGGIGTFF
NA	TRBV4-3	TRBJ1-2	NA	TGCGCCAGCAGCCAAGATCGGCCGGCGGTGAGGCACCATGGCTACACCTTC	CASSQDRPAVRHHGYTF
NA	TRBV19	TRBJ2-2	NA	TGTGCCAGTAGTCCTGGTCAGACTACGAACACCGGGGAGCTGTTTTTT	CASSPGQTTNTGELFF
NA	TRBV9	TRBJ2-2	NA	TGTGCCAGCAGCGTATCCCCAACCGGGGAGCTGTTTTTT	CASSVSPTGELFF